The 25 T cell receptor beta chains below were found in one sample sequenced in a study of blood T cell repertoires in COVID-19. The table came from immunoSEQ multiplex PCR; TCRdb's copy has only in-frame clones and leaves some out. The sample has around 150,000 clones; roughly 83% are singletons. Sequencing was done on a sample of PBMCs or T cells enriched from blood (not recorded which). The receptors shown here come from a man between 65 and 79 years old who had been exposed to COVID-19.

This chain uses TRBV21-1 with TRBJ2-7; the table's D call, TRBD2, has no DNA check behind it. TRBV21-1 is classified as a pseudogene. This CDR3 is built from 15 residues. The CDR3 is CASTLRGRSPYEQYF. The CDR3, as DNA: TGTGCCAGCACCTTGCGGGGCCGATCACCCTACGAGCAGTACTTC.

The rearrangement links TRBV5-4 to TRBJ1-1; the D is unclear. Germline V gene data show CDR1 as SGHNT and CDR2 as YYREEE (reference sequence). V gave up 3 bases and J gave up 5 bases, with 8 bases separating them. This CDR3 comprises 12 residues. The chain's CDR3 is CASSSGDTEAFF. Written as DNA, the CDR3 is TGTGCCAGCAGCTCCGGGGATACTGAAGCTTTCTTT.

The chain recombines TRBV5-6 with TRBJ1-3; tentatively, D is TRBD1 (5 bases). The CDR3 contains 18 residues. From germline, CDR1 is SGHDT and CDR2 YYEEEE. With 5 bases removed from V and 0 bases from J, the gap between germline ends came to 21 bases. CDR3 protein: CASRAGLQGEFSGNTIYF. DNA for the CDR3: TGTGCCAGCAGAGCGGGGCTCCAGGGTGAATTCTCTGGAAACACCATATATTTT.

The chain has TRBV18 and TRBJ2-3; no reliable D call. The germline V gene encodes CDR1 KGHSH and CDR2 LQKENI. Trimming took 6 bases from V and 2 from J, leaving 6 bases between them. The CDR3 totals 12 residues. CDR3 sequence: CASSSATDTQYF. The CDR3 nucleotides are TGTGCCAGCTCTAGTGCCACAGATACGCAGTATTTT.

V usage is TRBV5-1 and J usage is TRBJ1-1; 7 positions agree with TRBD1. This CDR3 has 14 residues. Trimming removed 4 bases from V and 1 base from J; junction bases left unmatched: 4. Germline lookup yields CDR1 SGHRS and CDR2 YFSETQ. The CDR3 region is CASSKDRANTEAFF. CDR3 bases: TGCGCCAGCAGCAAAGACAGGGCGAACACTGAAGCTTTCTTT.

The CDR3 protein is CATSGRSGTQYF. The DNA for the CDR3 is TGTGCCACCAGTGGAAGGTCGGGGACCCAGTACTTC. The rearrangement joins TRBV24-1 to TRBJ2-5, with unresolved D. The germline CDR1 and CDR2 sequences are KGHDR and SFDVKD. The CDR3 runs to 12 residues. Trimming removed 5 bases from V and 7 bases from J, with 10 bases in between.

The CDR3 spells CASSPGLYNSPLHF. The CDR3 nucleotides are TGTGCCAGCAGCCCCGGGTTATATAATTCACCCCTCCACTTT. The chain employs TRBV7-9 and TRBJ1-6; D ambiguous. Germline values: CDR1 SEHNR, CDR2 FQNEAQ (reference sequence). V lost 5 bases, J lost 4 bases, and 9 bases lay in between. The CDR3 is made up of 14 amino acids.

V and J are TRBV5-4 and TRBJ2-3; possibly TRBD1 for D (5 bases). V dropped 1 base and J dropped 5 bases, with 14 bases sitting between them. Per the germline V gene, CDR1 is SGHNT and CDR2 is YYREEE (reference sequence). The CDR3 length is 15 residues. The chain's CDR3 is CASSLNGAGQDTQYF. In DNA form, the CDR3 reads TGTGCCAGCAGCTTGAATGGGGCAGGACAAGATACGCAGTATTTT.

The chain joins TRBV29-1 to TRBJ2-3; possible D gene TRBD1, 6 bases. V gave up 6 bases and J gave up 0 bases, with 16 bases separating them. The CDR3 sequence is 15 residues long. Germline CDR1 SQVTM, CDR2 ANQGSEA. CDR3 region: CSVPLGGTSTDTQYF. CDR3 nucleotides: TGCAGCGTGCCCCTAGGGGGAACTAGCACAGATACGCAGTATTTT.

This chain connects TRBV7-9 to TRBJ1-3; D is ambiguous. CDR1 and CDR2 from the germline V gene are SEHNR and FQNEAQ (reference sequence). V shed 6 bases and J shed 7 bases, with 16 bases lying between them. The CDR3 length is 14 residues. CDR3 bases: TGTGCCAGCAGGGATAGGACTGTGGGCAACACCATATATTTT. Translated: CASRDRTVGNTIYF.

The rearrangement links TRBV14 to TRBJ2-1, with D uncertain. The length of the CDR3 is 13 residues. In germline, CDR1 is SGHDN, CDR2 FVKESK. With 1 base removed from V and 7 bases from J, the gap between germline ends came to 8 bases. The CDR3 sequence: CASSQARRNEQFF. CDR3 sequence (DNA): TGTGCCAGCAGCCAAGCAAGGCGGAATGAGCAGTTCTTC.

The rearrangement uses TRBV6-5 and TRBJ1-2; D is possibly TRBD1 (6 bases). The CDR3 spans 13 residues. Germline assignment: CDR1 MNHEY and CDR2 SVGAGI. The V gene lost 4 bases and the J gene lost 4 bases, with 10 bases spanning the gap. The CDR3 DNA follows: TGTGCCAGCAGTTCACAGGGATCCTATGGCTACACCTTC. This sequence encodes CASSSQGSYGYTF.

This clone showed up just once. The chain has TRBV7-2 and TRBJ1-2, with TRBD1 as a possible D gene (5 bases). There are 14 residues in the CDR3. Trimming left V 1 base short and J 4 bases short, with 10 bases between. The germline V gene has CDR1 SGHTA and CDR2 FQGNSA. The DNA of the CDR3 is TGTGCCAGCAGCTTAGTCGGGGGGGGCTATGGCTACACCTTC. Translating it yields CASSLVGGGYGYTF.

The CDR3 bases are TGTGCCAGCTCTCTGGGACAGGATTCACCCCTCCACTTT. Its translation: CASSLGQDSPLHF. This chain joins TRBV18 and TRBJ1-6, with 8 bases that match TRBD1. In germline, CDR1 is KGHSH, CDR2 LQKENI. The CDR3 spans 13 residues. Germline trimming cut 6 bases from V and 8 bases from J; bases unmatched to any gene: 3.

V and J are TRBV19 and TRBJ2-3; 9 nucleotides match TRBD1. V trimming: 7 bases; J trimming: 4 bases; junction bases outside the gene matches: 6. In germline, CDR1 is LNHDA, CDR2 SQIVND (reference sequence). This CDR3 is built from 14 residues. The CDR3 is CASTPGQGADTQYF. CDR3 bases: TGTGCCAGTACCCCGGGACAGGGTGCAGATACGCAGTATTTT.

This clone came up a few times. The chain uses TRBV11-2 and TRBJ1-2; D is uncertain. Trimming took off 4 bases at V and 6 bases at J, with 12 bases between the two ends. The CDR3 is made up of 13 amino acids. Per the germline V gene, CDR1 is SGHAT and CDR2 is FQNNGV. CDR3 in DNA: TGTGCCAGCAGCTCCCGGAGGGCTGATGGCTACACCTTC. This gives the protein CASSSRRADGYTF.

The rearrangement uses TRBV6-5 and TRBJ2-2, with D uncertain. The ends were cut back, 9 bases at V and 3 bases at J, with 11 bases in the middle. CDR3 length: 13 residues. Germline CDR1 and CDR2: MNHEY and SVGAGI. The CDR3 nucleotides read TGTGCCAGTGTAAGCCCCCACACCGGGGAGCTGTTTTTT. Translated, it gives CASVSPHTGELFF.

This clone was recorded only once. The J gene is TRBJ1-1, the V gene TRBV19, with no clear D. This CDR3 region has 12 residues. Germline V gives CDR1 LNHDA, CDR2 SQIVND (reference sequence). V gave up 8 bases and J gave up 1 base, with 8 bases separating them. CDR3 in amino acids: CASSNTNTEAFF. CDR3 sequence (DNA): TGTGCCAGTTCTAATACGAACACTGAAGCTTTCTTT. The full variable domain, with the rest looked up from reference TRBV19 and TRBJ1-1, is DGGITQSPKYLFRKEGQNVTLSCEQNLNHDAMYWYRQDPGQGLRLIYYSQIVNDFQKGDIAEGYSVSREKKESFPLTVTSAQKNPTAFYLCASSNTNTEAFFGQGTRLTVV.

This clone was counted a single time. The chain combines TRBV20-1 with TRBJ2-1, with D hard to call. The CDR3 covers 11 residues. Trimming pared 7 bases from V and 1 base from J, leaving 5 bases between. Looked up from germline, CDR1 is DFQATT and CDR2 is SNEGSKA (reference sequence). The CDR3 reads CSVTSYNEQFF. The CDR3 DNA follows: TGCAGTGTAACTTCCTACAATGAGCAGTTCTTC.

J is TRBJ2-5 and V is TRBV7-2; 8 nucleotides match TRBD1. The V segment lost 5 bases and the J segment 5 bases; nucleotides outside the gene matches: 10. Germline CDR1 and CDR2: SGHTA and FQGNSA. This CDR3 has 15 amino acids. The CDR3 loop is CASSRGQGSRETQYF. In nucleotides, the CDR3 is TGTGCCAGCAGCAGAGGACAGGGAAGTAGGGAGACCCAGTACTTC.

This clone turned up a few times. The chain joins TRBV5-4 to TRBJ2-2, with TRBD2 identical over 9 bases. Trimming cost V 0 bases and J 6 bases; bases outside gene matches: 3. The CDR3 loop spans 15 amino acids. Germline assignment: CDR1 SGHNT and CDR2 YYREEE (reference sequence). CDR3 sequence: CASSLGGGAAGELFF. Written as DNA, the CDR3 is TGTGCCAGCAGCTTGGGCGGGGGGGCCGCCGGGGAGCTGTTTTTT.

The chain is built from TRBV19 and TRBJ1-5; no clear D. CDR3 length: 15 amino acids. Per the germline V gene, CDR1 is LNHDA and CDR2 is SQIVND (reference sequence). Trimming took off 3 bases at V and 0 bases at J, with 9 bases between the two ends. In DNA, the CDR3 is TGTGCCAGTAGTATGGGCAGCTATAGCAATCAGCCCCAGCATTTT. This translates into CASSMGSYSNQPQHF.

The V and J genes are TRBV7-9 and TRBJ1-1; D perhaps matches TRBD1 (6 bases). V was shortened by 3 bases and J by 0 bases, with 20 bases between the two germline ends. CDR1 and CDR2 (germline): SEHNR, FQNEAQ (reference sequence). The CDR3 is 18 amino acids. The CDR3 DNA follows: TGTGCCAGCAGCTTGGCGCTGACAGGATCCCTTATGAACACTGAAGCTTTCTTT. Protein sequence: CASSLALTGSLMNTEAFF.

The J gene is TRBJ1-1, the V gene TRBV5-6, with D possibly matching TRBD1 (5 bases). There are 16 residues in the CDR3. V gave up 0 bases and J gave up 4 bases, with 16 bases separating them. Germline CDR1 SGHDT, CDR2 YYEEEE. The CDR3 bases are TGTGCCAGCAGCTTGGGTTGGGGCAGTTCGCCCACTGAAGCTTTCTTT. The encoded protein is CASSLGWGSSPTEAFF.

This clone was counted between two and nine times. This chain links TRBV28 with TRBJ1-2, with 7 bases lining up with TRBD1. The junction had 8 bases not matched to a gene; V was cut back by 8 bases and J by 5 bases. This CDR3 is 13 amino acids long. CDR1 and CDR2 from the germline V gene are MDHEN and SYDVKM. CDR3 nucleotide sequence: TGTGCCAGCCGATCGACAGGGCCGTATGGCTACACCTTC. This gives the protein CASRSTGPYGYTF.